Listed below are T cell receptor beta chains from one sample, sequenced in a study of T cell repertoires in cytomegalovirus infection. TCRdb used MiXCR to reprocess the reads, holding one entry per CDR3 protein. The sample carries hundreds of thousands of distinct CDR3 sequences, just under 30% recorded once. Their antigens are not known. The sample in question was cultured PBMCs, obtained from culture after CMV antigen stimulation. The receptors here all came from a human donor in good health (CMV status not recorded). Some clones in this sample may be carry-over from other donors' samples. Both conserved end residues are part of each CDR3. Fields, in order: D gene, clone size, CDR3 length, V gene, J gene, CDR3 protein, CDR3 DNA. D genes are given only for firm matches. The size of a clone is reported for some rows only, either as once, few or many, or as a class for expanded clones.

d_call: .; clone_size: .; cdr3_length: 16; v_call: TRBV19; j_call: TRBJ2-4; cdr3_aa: CASSIDMWQAGNIQYF; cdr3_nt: TGTGCCAGTAGTATAGATATGTGGCAGGCCGGAAACATTCAGTACTTC
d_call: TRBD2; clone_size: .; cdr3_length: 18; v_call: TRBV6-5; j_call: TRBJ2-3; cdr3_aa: CASTGWTSGSGGTDTQYF; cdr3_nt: TGTGCCAGCACTGGTTGGACTAGCGGGAGTGGGGGCACAGATACGCAGTATTTT
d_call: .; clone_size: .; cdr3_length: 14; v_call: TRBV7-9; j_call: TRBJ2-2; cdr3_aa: CASSSGAFSGELFF; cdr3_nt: TGTGCCAGCAGCTCGGGGGCCTTTTCAGGGGAGCTGTTTTTT
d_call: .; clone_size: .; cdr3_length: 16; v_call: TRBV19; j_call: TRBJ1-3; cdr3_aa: CASSIELQVSGNTIYF; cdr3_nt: TGTGCCAGTAGTATAGAGTTACAGGTCTCTGGAAACACCATATATTTT
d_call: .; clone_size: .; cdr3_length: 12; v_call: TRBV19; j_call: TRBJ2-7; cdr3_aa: CASSNQPYEQYF; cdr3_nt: TGTGCCAGTAGTAACCAACCCTACGAGCAGTACTTC
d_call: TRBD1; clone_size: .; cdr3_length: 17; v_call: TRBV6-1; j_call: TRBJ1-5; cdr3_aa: CASSYIRGPGSNQPQHF; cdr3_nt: TGTGCCAGCAGTTACATCAGGGGGCCCGGGAGCAATCAGCCCCAGCATTTT
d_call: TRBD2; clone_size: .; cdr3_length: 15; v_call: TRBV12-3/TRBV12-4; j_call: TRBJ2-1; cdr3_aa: CASIPTSGFYNEQFF; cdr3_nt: TGTGCCAGCATCCCAACTAGCGGCTTCTACAATGAGCAGTTCTTC
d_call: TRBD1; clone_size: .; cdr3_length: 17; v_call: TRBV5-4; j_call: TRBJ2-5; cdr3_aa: CASSFSGTGGLGETQYF; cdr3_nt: TGTGCCAGCAGTTTTTCCGGGACAGGGGGCCTAGGAGAGACCCAGTACTTC
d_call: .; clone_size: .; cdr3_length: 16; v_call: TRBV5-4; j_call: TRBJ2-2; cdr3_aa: CASSLAVTGYTGELFF; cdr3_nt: TGTGCCAGCAGCTTGGCCGTGACAGGTTACACCGGGGAGCTGTTTTTT
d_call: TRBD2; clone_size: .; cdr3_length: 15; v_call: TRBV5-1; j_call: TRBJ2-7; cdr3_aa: CASSLLASGTYEQYF; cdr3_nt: TGCGCCAGCAGCTTGCTGGCTAGCGGCACCTACGAGCAGTACTTC
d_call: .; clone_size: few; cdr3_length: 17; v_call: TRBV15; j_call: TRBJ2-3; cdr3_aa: CATSRATGTQLGDTQYF; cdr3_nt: TGTGCCACCAGCAGGGCCACCGGGACCCAGTTGGGAGATACGCAGTATTTT
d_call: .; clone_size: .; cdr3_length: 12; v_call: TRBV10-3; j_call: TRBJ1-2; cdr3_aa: CTIPEGAYGYTF; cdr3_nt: TGTACCATTCCCGAAGGGGCCTATGGCTACACCTTC
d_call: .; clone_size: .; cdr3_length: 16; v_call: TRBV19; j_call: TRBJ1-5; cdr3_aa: CASSGTGGSAGQPQHF; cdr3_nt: TGTGCCAGTAGCGGCACGGGGGGGTCCGCGGGGCAGCCCCAGCATTTT
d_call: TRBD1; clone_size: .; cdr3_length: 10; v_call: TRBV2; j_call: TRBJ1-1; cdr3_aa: CASGTAEAFF; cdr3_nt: TGTGCCAGCGGGACAGCTGAAGCTTTCTTT
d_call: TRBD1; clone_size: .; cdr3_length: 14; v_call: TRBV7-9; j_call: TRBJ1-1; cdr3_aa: CASSPGGWDTEAFF; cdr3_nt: TGTGCCAGCAGCCCAGGGGGCTGGGACACTGAAGCTTTCTTT
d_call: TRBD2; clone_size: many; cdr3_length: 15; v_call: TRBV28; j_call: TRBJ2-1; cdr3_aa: CASSSSGSGFHEQFF; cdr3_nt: TGTGCCAGCAGCTCAAGCGGGAGTGGTTTCCATGAGCAGTTCTTC
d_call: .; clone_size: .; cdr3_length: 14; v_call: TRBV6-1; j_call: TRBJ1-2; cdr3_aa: CASSEGAGVYGYTF; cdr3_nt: TGTGCCAGCAGTGAAGGGGCAGGGGTCTATGGCTACACCTTC
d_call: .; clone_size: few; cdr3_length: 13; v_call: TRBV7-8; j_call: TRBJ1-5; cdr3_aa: CASSFGGDQPQHF; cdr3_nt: TGTGCCAGCAGCTTTGGAGGGGATCAGCCCCAGCATTTT
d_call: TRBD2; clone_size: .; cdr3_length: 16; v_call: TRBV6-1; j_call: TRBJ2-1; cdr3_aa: CASSEMGTSGYNEQFF; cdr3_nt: TGTGCCAGCAGTGAGATGGGGACTAGCGGATACAATGAGCAGTTCTTC
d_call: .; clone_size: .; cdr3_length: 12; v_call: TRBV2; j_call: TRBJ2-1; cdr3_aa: CARHGTYNEQFF; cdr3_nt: TGTGCCAGACACGGAACCTACAATGAGCAGTTCTTC
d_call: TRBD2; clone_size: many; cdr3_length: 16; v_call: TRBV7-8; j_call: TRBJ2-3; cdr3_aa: CASSPGLAGTADTQYF; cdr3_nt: TGTGCCAGCAGCCCGGGACTAGCGGGGACGGCAGATACGCAGTATTTT
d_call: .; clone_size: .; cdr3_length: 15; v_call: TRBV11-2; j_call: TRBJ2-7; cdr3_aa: CASSPNPTGSYEQYF; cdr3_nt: TGTGCCAGCAGTCCCAACCCGACAGGCTCCTACGAGCAGTACTTC